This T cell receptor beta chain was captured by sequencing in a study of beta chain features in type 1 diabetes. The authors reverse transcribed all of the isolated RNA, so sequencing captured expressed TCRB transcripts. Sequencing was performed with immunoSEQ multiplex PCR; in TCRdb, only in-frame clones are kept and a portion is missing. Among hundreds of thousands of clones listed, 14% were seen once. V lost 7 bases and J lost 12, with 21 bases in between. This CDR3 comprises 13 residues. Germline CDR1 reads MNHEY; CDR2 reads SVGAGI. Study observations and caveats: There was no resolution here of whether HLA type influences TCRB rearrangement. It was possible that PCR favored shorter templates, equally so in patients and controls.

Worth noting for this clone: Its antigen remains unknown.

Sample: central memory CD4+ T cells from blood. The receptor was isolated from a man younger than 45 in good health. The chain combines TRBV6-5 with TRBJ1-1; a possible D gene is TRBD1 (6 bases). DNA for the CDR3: TGTGCCAGCACCCCGCGGCAGGGGCGCATTACTTTCTTT. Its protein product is CASTPRQGRITFF.